The T cell receptor beta chain under discussion was sequenced for a study of blood T cell repertoires in COVID-19. Across the study: There were acute and convalescent COVID-19 samples, and they came from the United States, Italy and Spain. Sources were T cells, B-cell-depleted T cells, or PBMCs; the material itself was cDNA or gDNA.

Germline values: CDR1 MGHRA, CDR2 YSYEKL. This CDR3 comprises 13 residues. Deletions cut 0 bases from V and 3 bases from J, with 6 bases between. Per the original data handling: Reference gene primer amplification gave nucleated cell count estimates. Method: immunoSEQ multiplex PCR; TCRdb's copy keeps in-frame clones and lacks some. The V and J calls and clone size are taken from that table; D and trimming were inferred from the DNA. The table lists approximately 140,000 clones, around 87% of them singletons, with 4% to 5% in the top ten. The sample comprised peripheral blood. The receptor was derived from an older woman with active or convalescent COVID-19. J is TRBJ2-7 and V is TRBV4-1; D is undetermined. CDR3 bases: TGCGCCAGCAGCCAAGAACCACACTACGAGCAGTACTTC. Translation gives CASSQEPHYEQYF.